Listed here is a single TCR beta chain. In this sample, this clonotype turned up a few times. What this receptor recognizes is not known. No much larger clone exists at a distance of one base, and base qualities are not known. The data stem from a study of blood T cells in healthy people across ages (dated by TCRdb to between 2014 and 2017). For the wider study: In model experiments, template switching captured roughly one uniquely barcoded TCR beta cDNA molecule for every two T cells. Age-related changes in TCR beta repertoire diversity were measured in the study by deep sequencing normalized with unique cDNA molecular identifiers. The study analyzed two additional independent replicas of 1 million unique cDNA reads from the same blood draw for two donors, one aged 18 to 30 and one aged 80 or older. To avoid experimental bias, donors of different ages were spread randomly across the sequencing lanes. The donors were divided into four age groups: young (average around 15 years), middle-aged (approximately 41), aged (roughly 60) and long-lived (roughly 82).

The roughly 37 donors, aged about 6 to 95 years, were systemically healthy Caucasian individuals from Russia. Ten milliliters of peripheral blood were drawn from each donor into EDTA-treated Vacutainer tubes. PBMCs were isolated by Ficoll-Paque density-gradient centrifugation, with at least 7 million obtained per sample. Trizol reagent was used to extract total RNA from the PBMCs, yielding at least 6 micrograms per sample. For every donor, an aliquot of PBMCs went through flow cytometry to measure the percentages of naive CD45RAhigh/CD27high T cells. Study-wide conclusions, independent of this receptor: Total diversity estimates from one million sequenced T cells were considered lower bounds and underestimates. The long-lived group showed more naive CD4+ T cells, fewer expanded clones and increased TCR diversity than the aged group, suggesting age selection. Since profiling was done on bulk unsorted PBMCs, naive and antigen-experienced compartments could not be conclusively compared. Observed TCR beta diversity per million T cells fell roughly linearly with age, and a significant reduction was already apparent by age roughly 41. Because the CMV infection status of the donors was unknown, age-related changes in expanded clonotypes may potentially have been confounded. A strong correlation was found between observed TCR beta diversity and the percentage of naive T cells measured by flow cytometry.

Library preparation employed 5' RACE. The instrument given in TCRdb is Illumina HiSeq 2500. A second roughly 6 to 11 cycle PCR used a sample-barcoded 5' primer and a J-beta primer mix. Each TCR beta cDNA molecule received a unique molecular identifier from a template-switch 5' adaptor carrying 12 random nucleotides. Each sample yielded at least 2.5 million CDR3-containing paired-end reads. First-strand cDNA synthesis was performed from all RNA using the Mint cDNA synthesis kit, with priming by a TRBC-specific oligonucleotide. After uracil-DNA glycosylase treatment, a first 18-cycle PCR used universal primers M1SS and BC2_uni_R on all cDNA. Per the authors' processing: For normalization, 1 million high-quality reads, each with a distinct molecular identifier, were randomly selected from each sample. Instead of being binned into consensus sequences, reads with shared molecular identifiers were discarded. MiTCR, set to a Q25 quality threshold and the strictest error-elimination algorithm, was used for CDR3 identification, clonotype clustering and error correction. A nonparametric unseen species model with Euler transformation was used to estimate a lower bound on total TCR beta diversity. TCRdb ran its own pipeline on the public reads, namely fastp trimming at Q25 and MiXCR clone calling, and kept in-frame beta chains. Records with the same CDR3 protein are collapsed into one entry carrying the most frequent genes and DNA. These V and J calls are TCRdb output, not the study's own analysis. This sample is represented by 700,000 to 900,000 distinct CDR3 sequences; about 53% of them were singletons. The ten biggest clones cover about two fifths of the sample.

Material for sequencing was blood. The sequence came from a man older than 75 in good health.

This receptor has the CDR3 CSAEGGGNYGYTF. The DNA is TGCAGCGCAGAGGGGGGAGGAAACTATGGCTACACCTTC. The chain is assembled from TRBV29-1 and TRBJ1-2; the D gene is possibly TRBD1, with 6 bases matching. The CDR3, cysteine through phenylalanine, is 13 amino acids long. Only the CDR3 portion is preserved as DNA: 39 bases, with reading frame beginning at the first base. At the junction V is shortened by 7 bases and J by 2 bases, with 14 bases in between. The germline V gene encodes CDR1 SQVTM and CDR2 ANQGSEA.